The rows below give T cell receptor beta chains drawn from one sample of a study of blood T cells in healthy people across ages. MiXCR was run by TCRdb on the 5' RACE reads, yielding one entry per CDR3 protein. The sample lists roughly 1,500,000 distinct CDR3 sequences; 30% to 40% were seen once. Sequencing input: blood. All receptors come from a woman aged 30 to 39 in good health. Both conserved end residues are part of each CDR3. Fields, in order: clone size, CDR3 length, J gene, D gene, V gene, CDR3 protein, CDR3 DNA. A D gene is named only where the DNA matches it firmly. Rows give clone size only sometimes, using once, few, many, or a class for an expanded clone.

few,15,TRBJ1-1,NA,TRBV2,CASSDLNTVYTEAFF,TGTGCCAGCAGTGACCTGAATACAGTTTACACTGAAGCTTTCTTT
NA,16,TRBJ2-1,TRBD2,TRBV7-3,CASSLTLAGGPNEQFF,TGTGCCAGCAGCTTAACACTAGCGGGGGGGCCTAATGAGCAGTTCTTC
NA,17,TRBJ1-1,TRBD1,TRBV29-1,CSVAYRGQGLGSTEAFF,TGCAGCGTTGCCTACAGGGGGCAGGGGTTGGGTAGCACTGAAGCTTTCTTT
many,15,TRBJ2-1,TRBD2,TRBV27,CASSAGTSGSYEQFF,TGTGCCAGCAGTGCAGGCACTAGCGGGAGCTATGAGCAGTTCTTC
NA,15,TRBJ1-1,NA,TRBV4-1,CASSQPGLTNTEAFF,TGCGCCAGCAGCCAGCCGGGACTCACGAACACTGAAGCTTTCTTT
NA,14,TRBJ1-2,TRBD1,TRBV6-5,CASSYAGGIYGYTF,TGTGCCAGCAGTTACGCAGGGGGCATCTATGGCTACACCTTC
NA,13,TRBJ2-7,NA,TRBV15,CATSLAVRGEQYF,TGTGCCACCAGCCTGGCAGTCCGGGGCGAGCAGTACTTC
many,15,TRBJ1-6,NA,TRBV20-1,CSARDYGGNNSPLHF,TGCAGTGCTAGAGATTACGGGGGGAATAATTCACCCCTCCACTTT
NA,17,TRBJ2-7,NA,TRBV11-2,CASTYRSGWGSSYEQYF,TGTGCCAGCACCTACAGGTCCGGATGGGGGAGCTCCTACGAGCAGTACTTC
few,14,TRBJ1-4,TRBD1,TRBV4-1,CASSHSGGGEKLFF,TGCGCCAGCAGCCATTCAGGGGGCGGGGAAAAACTGTTTTTT
NA,16,TRBJ1-2,TRBD1,TRBV6-1,CASNPGQGLPSGGYTF,TGTGCCAGCAATCCGGGACAGGGCCTCCCCTCGGGCGGCTACACCTTC
NA,16,TRBJ2-5,NA,TRBV13,CASSSAGSGPQETQYF,TGTGCCAGCAGTTCCGCTGGGAGCGGACCTCAAGAGACCCAGTACTTC
NA,13,TRBJ2-1,NA,TRBV12-3/TRBV12-4,CASSWTNLNEQFF,TGTGCCAGCAGTTGGACTAACCTCAATGAGCAGTTCTTC
many,12,TRBJ2-7,NA,TRBV30,CAWSVASYEQYF,TGTGCCTGGAGTGTTGCATCATACGAGCAGTACTTC
few,16,TRBJ2-1,NA,TRBV5-1,CASSLEAGYLNNEQFF,TGCGCCAGCAGCTTGGAGGCGGGATATTTGAACAATGAGCAGTTCTTC
NA,14,TRBJ1-1,TRBD1,TRBV5-1,CASSWTGVVTEAFF,TGCGCCAGCAGCTGGACAGGGGTGGTTACTGAAGCTTTCTTT
NA,14,TRBJ2-7,NA,TRBV29-1,CSVSSTGGPYEQYF,TGCAGCGTTTCCTCTACAGGAGGCCCTTACGAGCAGTACTTC
NA,14,TRBJ2-2,NA,TRBV14,CARVPTGSKGELFF,TGTGCCAGGGTCCCGACGGGGAGTAAGGGGGAGCTGTTTTTT
NA,19,TRBJ2-4,TRBD2,TRBV7-9,CASSPSGELAVLAKNIQYF,TGTGCCAGTAGCCCCTCAGGTGAACTAGCGGTACTAGCCAAAAACATTCAGTACTTC
NA,13,TRBJ2-4,NA,TRBV15,CATSGEVGNIQYF,TGTGCCACCAGCGGAGAGGTGGGGAACATTCAGTACTTC
NA,14,TRBJ1-1,NA,TRBV3-1,CASSQTFSNTEAFF,TGTGCCAGCAGCCAAACATTTTCGAACACTGAAGCTTTCTTT
NA,14,TRBJ1-1,NA,TRBV29-1,CSVGFLRGNTEAFF,TGCAGCGTCGGGTTTTTGCGGGGGAACACTGAAGCTTTCTTT
NA,12,TRBJ1-2,NA,TRBV3-1,CASSEDMSGYTF,TGTGCCAGCAGCGAAGACATGAGTGGCTACACCTTC
NA,17,TRBJ2-1,NA,TRBV11-2,CARTQGGANPSYNEQFF,TGTGCCAGAACTCAAGGGGGGGCGAACCCCTCCTACAATGAGCAGTTCTTC
NA,15,TRBJ1-1,NA,TRBV5-1,CASSWGGDLDTEAFF,TGCGCCAGCAGCTGGGGGGGGGACCTTGACACTGAAGCTTTCTTT
few,13,TRBJ1-2,NA,TRBV2,CASSGAGSPGYTF,TGTGCCAGCAGTGGTGCAGGTTCGCCCGGCTACACCTTC
NA,13,TRBJ2-5,NA,TRBV6-6,CASSYRGFETQYF,TGTGCCAGCAGTTACAGGGGTTTCGAGACCCAGTACTTC
many,15,TRBJ2-1,TRBD2,TRBV12-3/TRBV12-4,CASSRGGSQHNEQFF,TGTGCCAGCAGTCGGGGGGGGTCACAACACAATGAGCAGTTCTTC
few,15,TRBJ2-3,TRBD2,TRBV9,CASSVGSGGPDTQYF,TGTGCCAGCAGCGTAGGTAGCGGGGGCCCAGATACGCAGTATTTT
NA,12,TRBJ1-2,NA,TRBV29-1,CSVGIGNYGHTF,NA
NA,15,TRBJ2-2,NA,TRBV7-8,CASTLDGANTGELFF,TGTGCCAGCACCCTCGACGGGGCCAACACCGGGGAGCTGTTTTTT
NA,14,TRBJ2-3,NA,TRBV6-6,CASSYRGRSDTQYF,TGTGCCAGCAGTTACCGGGGGCGGTCAGATACGCAGTATTTT
few,17,TRBJ2-7,TRBD1,TRBV2,CASRGGQGVYSLDEQYF,TGTGCCAGCAGGGGAGGACAGGGGGTTTATAGTCTGGACGAGCAGTACTTC
NA,15,TRBJ2-5,TRBD1,TRBV3-1,CASSHTGTGEETQYF,TGTGCCAGCAGCCACACCGGGACAGGGGAAGAGACCCAGTACTTC
NA,13,TRBJ2-1,TRBD2,TRBV27,CASSPGLPNEQFF,TGTGCCAGCAGCCCGGGACTACCTAATGAGCAGTTCTTC
few,13,TRBJ1-2,NA,TRBV4-2,CASSQDPGVGYTF,TGTGCTAGCAGCCAAGATCCAGGGGTTGGCTACACCTTC
NA,15,TRBJ1-2,NA,TRBV9,CASSVGQGVSYGYTF,TGTGCCAGCAGCGTAGGCCAGGGCGTCAGCTATGGCTACACCTTC
few,12,TRBJ2-1,NA,TRBV28,CASSTLGVEQFF,TGTGCCAGCAGTACCCTGGGGGTCGAGCAGTTCTTC
NA,13,TRBJ2-5,TRBD1,TRBV20-1,CSVSGQGAETQYF,TGCAGTGTTAGTGGGCAGGGGGCAGAGACCCAGTACTTC
few,14,TRBJ2-5,NA,TRBV5-5,CASSLAHLQEAQYF,TGTGCCAGCAGCTTGGCACATCTACAAGAGGCCCAGTACTTC
few,12,TRBJ2-7,NA,TRBV20-1,CSAAGTTPEQYF,TGCAGTGCTGCTGGGACGACCCCCGAGCAGTACTTC
NA,14,TRBJ2-7,NA,TRBV7-3,CASSSSTHKNEQYF,TGTGCCAGCAGCTCCTCTACCCATAAGAACGAGCAGTACTTC
NA,15,TRBJ1-3,NA,TRBV12-3/TRBV12-4,CASSLSVGSGNTIYF,TGTGCCAGCAGTTTATCCGTCGGGTCTGGAAACACCATATATTTT
NA,14,TRBJ1-3,TRBD1,TRBV20-1,CSAGRDSSGNTIYF,TGCAGTGCTGGCCGGGACAGCTCTGGAAACACCATATATTTT
few,11,TRBJ2-7,NA,TRBV27,CATTFAYEQYF,TGTGCCACGACTTTCGCCTACGAGCAGTACTTC
many,12,TRBJ2-7,NA,TRBV29-1,CSVGQDSYEQYF,TGCAGCGTTGGACAGGACTCCTACGAGCAGTACTTC
NA,15,TRBJ2-7,NA,TRBV3-1,CASSQDLRGAYEQYF,TGTGCCAGCAGCCAAGACCTCAGGGGAGCCTACGAGCAGTACTTC
NA,15,TRBJ1-5,NA,TRBV4-1,CACSQHSLSNQPQHF,TGCGCCTGCAGCCAACACAGTCTTAGCAATCAGCCCCAGCATTTT
NA,15,TRBJ2-5,NA,TRBV12-3/TRBV12-4,CAGSPHSSGLETQYF,TGTGCCGGCAGTCCCCATAGCTCAGGACTAGAGACCCAGTACTTC
many,12,TRBJ2-1,NA,TRBV7-2,CASSLSLWEQFF,TGTGCCAGCAGCCTATCACTTTGGGAGCAGTTCTTC